This T cell receptor beta chain emerged from a study of blood T cell repertoires in COVID-19. Germline CDR1 and CDR2: MNHEY and SVGAGI. The J segment lost 2 bases and the V segment lost 7 bases, leaving 7 bases of the junction unmatched. This CDR3 has 15 amino acids. This table comes from immunoSEQ multiplex PCR, and its TCRdb copy is limited to in-frame clones, with some not included. Of about 100,000 clones detected, around 93% appear once; the ten largest clones hold 1.8%. The specimen sequenced was peripheral blood. The genes are TRBV6-5 and TRBJ1-5; 8 nucleotides match TRBD1. The sequence derives from a human donor with active COVID-19. The donor label of this sample is uncertain. CDR3 residues: CASIPDRDGNQPQHF. The CDR3 DNA follows: TGTGCCAGCATTCCGGACAGGGACGGCAATCAGCCCCAGCATTTT.